Listed below are T cell receptor beta chains from one sample, sequenced in a study of beta chain features in type 1 diabetes. Clones were sequenced by immunoSEQ multiplex PCR, and TCRdb holds only the in-frame ones, with some missing. The sample shows approximately 140,000 clones, 6% to 7.5% of them seen only once. The material sequenced was central memory CD4+ T cells from blood. The receptor set was obtained from a woman younger than 45 in good health. Both conserved end residues are part of each CDR3. A D gene is named only where the DNA matches it firmly. Some rows mark clone size as missing; the rest say once, few, many or name a class of expanded clone.

d_gene	v_gene	j_gene	abundance	CDR3nt	CDR3aa
TRBD1	TRBV7-9	TRBJ2-7	.	TGTGCCAGCAGCACCCGGGACAGGAACTACGAGCAGTACTTC	CASSTRDRNYEQYF
TRBD2	TRBV4-2	TRBJ2-1	.	TGTGCCAGCAGCCGGGGCGGGGGGAACAATGAGCAGTTCTTC	CASSRGGGNNEQFF
.	TRBV18	TRBJ2-1	few	TGTGCCAGCTCACCCGGACACCCAGGCAATGAGCAGTTCTTC	CASSPGHPGNEQFF
.	TRBV18	TRBJ1-1	.	TGTGCCAGCTCACCACAGAGTGGCACTGAAGCTTTCTTT	CASSPQSGTEAFF
TRBD1	TRBV18	TRBJ1-2	few	TGTGCCAGCTCACAAAAGCAGACAGGGAACTATGGCTACACCTTC	CASSQKQTGNYGYTF
TRBD1	TRBV11-2	TRBJ2-7	.	TGTGCCAGCAGCGGAGTGCACAGGGGCGCCTACGAGCAGTACTTC	CASSGVHRGAYEQYF
TRBD2	TRBV6-1	TRBJ2-7	.	TGTGCCAGCAGTTTTGCGGGAGGGCGCGAGCAGTACTTC	CASSFAGGREQYF
TRBD2	TRBV18	TRBJ2-2	.	TGTGCCAGCCTCGCACCGGGAGGGCCAACCACCGGGGAGCTGTTTTTT	CASLAPGGPTTGELFF
.	TRBV4-2	TRBJ2-7	.	TGTGCCAGCAGCCAAGATAGGGGGAGTACCCCCTACGAGCAGTACTTC	CASSQDRGSTPYEQYF
.	TRBV7-8	TRBJ2-7	.	TGTGCCAGCAGCTTCCTCCGGGATACCTACGAGCAGTACTTC	CASSFLRDTYEQYF